These 17 T cell receptor beta chains were sequenced from one sample in a study of patients and donors after allogeneic stem cell transplantation. TCRdb re-analysed the RT-PCR reads in MiXCR, keeping a single row per CDR3 protein. Among around 30,000 distinct CDR3 sequences listed, approximately 8.8% were seen once. Specimen: blood, either unsorted or a sorted T cell fraction (not recorded which). Receptors originate from a human donor who was either an allogeneic HSCT recipient or a stem cell or donor lymphocyte infusion donor (not recorded which). It is not recorded whose cells these are; they may come from a transplant donor.

This clonotype occurred a few times. CDR3: CASSVRQGRFEAFF. In DNA form, the CDR3 reads TGTGCCAGCAGCGTCCGCCAGGGACGCTTCGAAGCTTTCTTT. This chain uses TRBV7-9 with TRBJ1-1, with D perhaps matching TRBD1 (5 bases). V was pared by 5 bases and J by 8 bases, with 18 bases between. Germline CDR1 reads SEHNR; CDR2 reads FQNEAQ (reference sequence). CDR3 length: 14 residues.

The table lists this clonotype with many counts. V and J are TRBV2 and TRBJ2-1, with D unclear. CDR1 and CDR2 from the germline V gene are SNHLY and FYNNEI. This CDR3 has 12 amino acids. V lost 3 bases and J lost 8, with 8 bases in between. The CDR3 sequence is CASSEVFDEQFF. Written as DNA, the CDR3 is TGTGCCAGCAGTGAGGTGTTCGATGAGCAGTTCTTC.

V usage is TRBV6-1 and J usage is TRBJ2-6, with D uncertain. The CDR3 is made up of 12 amino acids. V was cut by 10 bases and J by 4 bases, with 8 bases left in between. Germline lookup yields CDR1 MNHNS and CDR2 SASEGT. CDR3 DNA sequence: TGTGCCACCAGCCCCGGGGCCAACGTCCTGACTTTC. As protein: CATSPGANVLTF.

In DNA form, the CDR3 reads TGTGCCAGCAGCCTTACCCGTCCGAACTATGGCTACACCTTC. This gives the protein CASSLTRPNYGYTF. The chain employs TRBV7-9 and TRBJ1-2, with D unresolved. The CDR3 is 14 residues long. V lost 5 bases and J lost 2, with 12 bases in between. Germline lookup yields CDR1 SEHNR and CDR2 FQNEAQ (reference sequence).

This clonotype showed up many times. The chain recombines TRBV20-1 with TRBJ1-6, with D perhaps matching TRBD1 (5 bases). The CDR3 totals 13 residues. The ends were cut back, 4 bases at V and 10 bases at J, with 14 bases in the middle. CDR1 is DFQATT, CDR2 SNEGSKA, per germline (reference sequence). The CDR3 region is CSAKERGLSPLHF. The CDR3, as DNA: TGCAGTGCTAAGGAGAGGGGCTTATCACCCCTCCACTTT.

CDR3 sequence: CASSLMETQYF. The CDR3 nucleotides are TGTGCCAGCAGCTTGATGGAGACCCAGTACTTC. V is TRBV7-9 and J is TRBJ2-5; D is uncertain. Trimming took off 3 bases at V and 5 bases at J, with 4 bases between the two ends. The CDR3 is 11 residues long. Germline CDR1 SEHNR, CDR2 FQNEAQ (reference sequence).

This clonotype appeared a few times. This chain uses TRBV6-1 with TRBJ2-5; D gene uncertain. The V end was cut by 3 bases, the J end by 9 bases, with 8 bases between. The CDR3 is 11 residues long. The germline gives CDR1 MNHNS, CDR2 SASEGT. CDR3 amino acids: CASSEKRAQYF. As DNA, the CDR3 is TGTGCCAGCAGTGAGAAACGGGCCCAGTACTTC.

This clonotype has a count of ten or more. The chain uses TRBV6-1 and TRBJ1-4, with 8 positions matching TRBD1. There are 16 residues in the CDR3. Germline CDR1 is MNHNS and CDR2 is SASEGT. V lost 8 bases and J lost 2; bases outside the gene matches: 10. The CDR3 DNA reads as TGTGCCAGCGCTCGTCAGGGGGCGCGTACTAATGAAAAACTGTTTTTT. Translated: CASARQGARTNEKLFF.

In its sample, this clonotype was seen many times. The rearrangement joins TRBV5-1 to TRBJ2-2; 8 bases line up with TRBD1. The CDR3 extends over 15 amino acids. Germline CDR1 and CDR2: SGHRS and YFSETQ. V was clipped by 3 bases and J by 3 bases; unmatched bases: 4. This CDR3 is CASSSGTGHTGELFF. For the CDR3, the DNA is TGCGCCAGCAGCTCCGGGACAGGACACACCGGGGAGCTGTTTTTT.

This clonotype was counted between two and nine times. Here the CDR3 DNA reads TGTGCTTCAAGACTGGGGGATGGTTATGGCTACACCTTC. Encoded protein: CASRLGDGYGYTF. The V and J genes are TRBV18 and TRBJ1-2; weak D call: TRBD1 (5 bases). The CDR3 runs to 13 residues. CDR1 is KGHSH, CDR2 LQKENI, per germline.

This clonotype was counted between two and nine times. The rearrangement joins TRBV5-1 to TRBJ2-2; 11 nucleotides agree with TRBD2. Looked up from germline, CDR1 is SGHRS and CDR2 is YFSETQ. CDR3 length equals 16 residues. The V gene end was trimmed by 1 base and the J gene end by 5 bases; junction bases not matched to a gene: 4. In DNA, the CDR3 is TGCGCCAGCAGCTTGTTGGCTAGCGGGGGGACCGGGGAGCTGTTTTTT. Protein product: CASSLLASGGTGELFF.

The chain has TRBV7-9 and TRBJ1-2; 9 bases line up with TRBD1. The CDR3 contains 15 residues. The junction had 8 bases not matched to a gene; V was cut back by 6 bases and J by 3 bases. Per the germline V gene, CDR1 is SEHNR and CDR2 is FQNEAQ (reference sequence). CDR3 bases: TGTGCCAGCAGAGCATACAGGGGGCTGGACTATGGCTACACCTTC. This encodes CASRAYRGLDYGYTF.

This clonotype was observed a few times. Here the CDR3 DNA reads TGTGCCAGCAGTTTATACCTCCAGCGGGGGGCCCATGAGCAGTTCTTC. Protein: CASSLYLQRGAHEQFF. V is TRBV27 and J is TRBJ2-1; 9 positions agree with TRBD2. CDR1 is MNHEY, CDR2 SMNVEV, per germline (reference sequence). The CDR3 spans 16 residues. V dropped 1 base and J dropped 8; count of bases not matched to a gene: 9.

This clonotype was recorded many times. The chain uses TRBV7-9 and TRBJ2-1, with unresolved D. The germline V gene encodes CDR1 SEHNR and CDR2 FQNEAQ (reference sequence). Trimming cost V 1 base and J 3 bases, with 10 bases left between them. The CDR3 is 15 amino acids. CDR3 nucleotide sequence: TGTGCCAGCAGCTTAGGGTTAGGGTACTACAATGAGCAGTTCTTC. Translated, it gives CASSLGLGYYNEQFF.

This clonotype showed up just a few times. CDR3 loop: CASSLLEGYTF. The CDR3 nucleotides are TGTGCCAGCAGCTTACTAGAGGGCTACACCTTC. The rearrangement joins TRBV7-9 to TRBJ1-2; D gene uncertain. The CDR3 extends over 11 amino acids. Germline V lookup: CDR1 SEHNR, CDR2 FQNEAQ (reference sequence). Trimming shortened V by 2 bases and J by 8 bases, and 6 bases separated the two germline ends.

This clonotype was detected ten times or more. This chain connects TRBV7-9 to TRBJ2-5, with unresolved D. The CDR3 totals 14 residues. From germline, CDR1 is SEHNR and CDR2 FQNEAQ (reference sequence). V was cut by 2 bases and J by 2 bases, with 9 bases left in between. CDR3 nucleotide sequence: TGTGCCAGCAGCTTATATTCGGATCAAGAGACCCAGTACTTC. Encoded protein: CASSLYSDQETQYF.

This clonotype appeared a few times. J is TRBJ2-7 and V is TRBV6-1; D is possibly TRBD1 or TRBD2 (5 bases each). The CDR3 spans 14 residues. Trimming took off 0 bases at V and 2 bases at J, with 8 bases between the two ends. The germline gives CDR1 MNHNS, CDR2 SASEGT. CDR3 loop: CASSEALGAYEQYF. The CDR3 DNA follows: TGTGCCAGCAGTGAAGCCCTGGGGGCCTACGAGCAGTACTTC.